A selection of T cell receptor beta chains follows, all from one sample in a study of regulatory T cells in long-lasting Graves disease. A single record per CDR3 protein comes from TCRdb applying MiXCR to the multiplex PCR reads. The sample contains hundreds of thousands of distinct CDR3 sequences, roughly 16% of which appear only once. The data were also submitted as part of a second study, on T cells in Graves' hyperthyroidism and ophthalmopathy.

Sequenced here: peripheral blood mononuclear cells (PBMCs), sampled at new diagnosis, from a patient treated with antithyroid drugs. The receptors were gathered from a woman aged 35-65 years with Graves disease. Both conserved end residues are part of each CDR3. Each record gives: J gene, clone size, D gene, V gene, CDR3 DNA, CDR3 protein. The D gene is left open where the match is weak. Rows may omit the clone size; those that give it use once, few, many or a size class.

j_call: TRBJ2-1; clone_size: few; d_call: TRBD2; v_call: TRBV6-1; cdr3_nt: TGTGCCAGCAGAAACGGGGGGGTATCCTACAATGAGCAGTTCTTC; cdr3_aa: CASRNGGVSYNEQFF
j_call: TRBJ1-1; clone_size: many; d_call: TRBD1; v_call: TRBV19; cdr3_nt: TGTGCCAGCAGCATAACAGGGGGCACTGAAGCTTTCTTT; cdr3_aa: CASSITGGTEAFF
j_call: TRBJ2-3; clone_size: many; d_call: TRBD1; v_call: TRBV6-1; cdr3_nt: TGTGCCAGCAGATTTACAGGGGCCACCACAGATACGCAGTATTTT; cdr3_aa: CASRFTGATTDTQYF
j_call: TRBJ1-6; clone_size: .; d_call: .; v_call: TRBV2; cdr3_nt: TGTGCCAGCAGTGAAGGTACAGGGAACAATTCACCCCTCCACTTT; cdr3_aa: CASSEGTGNNSPLHF
j_call: TRBJ2-1; clone_size: many; d_call: .; v_call: TRBV20-1; cdr3_nt: TGCAGTGCTAACGCGGGACTTAATGAGCAGTTCTTC; cdr3_aa: CSANAGLNEQFF
j_call: TRBJ1-1; clone_size: many; d_call: .; v_call: TRBV3-1; cdr3_nt: TGTGCCAGCAGCCAAGAGACCAGGGGCGCTGAAGCTTTCTTT; cdr3_aa: CASSQETRGAEAFF
j_call: TRBJ2-7; clone_size: many; d_call: TRBD1; v_call: TRBV5-1; cdr3_nt: TGCGCCAGCAATTCTGGACAGGGCGCCTACGAGCAGTACTTC; cdr3_aa: CASNSGQGAYEQYF
j_call: TRBJ1-2; clone_size: .; d_call: TRBD1; v_call: TRBV7-9; cdr3_nt: TGTGCCAGCAGCTTATACATGGACAGGGGGGACAGGGTTCATGGCTACACCTTC; cdr3_aa: CASSLYMDRGDRVHGYTF
j_call: TRBJ2-7; clone_size: many; d_call: .; v_call: TRBV2; cdr3_nt: TGTGCCAGCAGTGCAGAATTTTCCTACGAGCAGTACTTC; cdr3_aa: CASSAEFSYEQYF
j_call: TRBJ2-5; clone_size: .; d_call: TRBD1; v_call: TRBV6-8; cdr3_nt: TGTGCCAGCAGGAGGGGGCCAGAGACCCAGTACTTC; cdr3_aa: CASRRGPETQYF
j_call: TRBJ2-3; clone_size: few; d_call: .; v_call: TRBV5-1; cdr3_nt: TGCGCCAGCAGCTCTGGCATGGTGGCGGGGACAGATACGCAGTATTTT; cdr3_aa: CASSSGMVAGTDTQYF
j_call: TRBJ1-1; clone_size: many; d_call: .; v_call: TRBV3-1; cdr3_nt: TGTGCCAGCAGCCAGGAAGGGGGGAGCACTGAAGCTTTCTTT; cdr3_aa: CASSQEGGSTEAFF
j_call: TRBJ1-5; clone_size: few; d_call: TRBD1; v_call: TRBV9; cdr3_nt: TGTGCCAGCAGCGTCCCTCCTGGGACAGGGACCCAGCCCCAGCATTTT; cdr3_aa: CASSVPPGTGTQPQHF
j_call: TRBJ2-3; clone_size: .; d_call: .; v_call: TRBV20-1; cdr3_nt: TGCAGTGCTACCCTCCGGGGAGTTTCCACAGATACGCAGTATTTT; cdr3_aa: CSATLRGVSTDTQYF
j_call: TRBJ1-4; clone_size: few; d_call: .; v_call: TRBV29-1; cdr3_nt: TGCAGCGTCTACCGGGAGGAAAAACTGTTTTTT; cdr3_aa: CSVYREEKLFF
j_call: TRBJ1-4; clone_size: many; d_call: .; v_call: TRBV27; cdr3_nt: TGTGCCAGCAGTGCCCCGGGGACTGAGGGTGAAAAACTGTTTTTT; cdr3_aa: CASSAPGTEGEKLFF
j_call: TRBJ2-7; clone_size: many; d_call: .; v_call: TRBV28; cdr3_nt: TGTGCCAGCAGTTTCAACTTGGCGGCCCTCACCTACGAGCAGTACTTC; cdr3_aa: CASSFNLAALTYEQYF
j_call: TRBJ1-5; clone_size: .; d_call: TRBD1; v_call: TRBV5-1; cdr3_nt: TGCGCCAGCAGCTTGGATGGGACAGGGGGCAATCAGCCCCAGCATTTT; cdr3_aa: CASSLDGTGGNQPQHF
j_call: TRBJ2-7; clone_size: many; d_call: .; v_call: TRBV5-6; cdr3_nt: TGTGCCAGCAGCTTGGCCAACCCATACGAGCAGTACTTC; cdr3_aa: CASSLANPYEQYF
j_call: TRBJ2-1; clone_size: many; d_call: .; v_call: TRBV7-6; cdr3_nt: TGTGCCAGCAGCCAGGGATCTGGTTGGGAAAGCTCCTACAATGAGCAGTTCTTC; cdr3_aa: CASSQGSGWESSYNEQFF
j_call: TRBJ2-5; clone_size: .; d_call: TRBD2; v_call: TRBV5-1; cdr3_nt: TGCGCCAGCAGCCTCCGGACTAGCGGGGGCTATGGGGAGACCCAGTACTTC; cdr3_aa: CASSLRTSGGYGETQYF
j_call: TRBJ2-7; clone_size: many; d_call: TRBD2; v_call: TRBV20-1; cdr3_nt: TGCAGTGCTAGAGGTTCTGGGTCTAGCGGGCGGGAGTACTTC; cdr3_aa: CSARGSGSSGREYF
j_call: TRBJ2-4; clone_size: .; d_call: .; v_call: TRBV28; cdr3_nt: TGTGCCAGCAGCCCCGATTTCCGGGACGGCGGGCGAATTCAGTACTTC; cdr3_aa: CASSPDFRDGGRIQYF
j_call: TRBJ1-2; clone_size: once; d_call: .; v_call: TRBV20-1; cdr3_nt: TGCAGTGCTTCACCTGCCGGAATCACTAACTATGGCTACACCTTC; cdr3_aa: CSASPAGITNYGYTF
j_call: TRBJ1-1; clone_size: many; d_call: .; v_call: TRBV3-1; cdr3_nt: TGTGCCAGCAGCCAAGTAGGACTGAGGAACACTGAAGCTTTCTTT; cdr3_aa: CASSQVGLRNTEAFF
j_call: TRBJ2-6; clone_size: many; d_call: TRBD2; v_call: TRBV2; cdr3_nt: TGTGCCAGCACTTCGAGCGGGGTCGAGGCCAACGTCCTGACTTTC; cdr3_aa: CASTSSGVEANVLTF
j_call: TRBJ2-5; clone_size: many; d_call: .; v_call: TRBV28; cdr3_nt: TGTGCCAGCAACCCGGGGTTGGGCCAGTACTTC; cdr3_aa: CASNPGLGQYF
j_call: TRBJ2-7; clone_size: many; d_call: TRBD1; v_call: TRBV18; cdr3_nt: TGTGCCAGCTCACCCCTCCGGGACAGAACCTACGAGCAGTACTTC; cdr3_aa: CASSPLRDRTYEQYF
j_call: TRBJ2-7; clone_size: .; d_call: .; v_call: TRBV6-1; cdr3_nt: TGTGCCAGCAGTGGTAGGGCGGGATACGAGCAGTACTTC; cdr3_aa: CASSGRAGYEQYF
j_call: TRBJ2-1; clone_size: many; d_call: .; v_call: TRBV11-2; cdr3_nt: TGTGCCAGCAGCTTGCGGGACTTGTACAATGAGCAGTTCTTC; cdr3_aa: CASSLRDLYNEQFF
j_call: TRBJ1-1; clone_size: many; d_call: .; v_call: TRBV20-1; cdr3_nt: TGCAGTGCTAGTAGGGGGACGGTGAACACTGAAGCTTTCTTT; cdr3_aa: CSASRGTVNTEAFF
j_call: TRBJ1-5; clone_size: many; d_call: TRBD1; v_call: TRBV2; cdr3_nt: TGTGCCAGCAATCAGGGGGCCGGTCAGCCCCAGCATTTT; cdr3_aa: CASNQGAGQPQHF
j_call: TRBJ2-1; clone_size: many; d_call: TRBD2; v_call: TRBV7-2; cdr3_nt: TGTGCCAGCAGCTCCCGGGAGGGTAGCGGTCTAAGCTCCTACAATGAGCAGTTCTTC; cdr3_aa: CASSSREGSGLSSYNEQFF
j_call: TRBJ2-1; clone_size: few; d_call: .; v_call: TRBV9; cdr3_nt: TGTGCCAGCAGCGTTTCCTGGAATGAGCAGTTCTTC; cdr3_aa: CASSVSWNEQFF
j_call: TRBJ2-1; clone_size: .; d_call: .; v_call: TRBV7-8; cdr3_nt: TGTGCCAGCAGCCCTACGGACAGATCATTCTACAATGAGCAGTTCTTC; cdr3_aa: CASSPTDRSFYNEQFF
j_call: TRBJ1-3; clone_size: .; d_call: TRBD1; v_call: TRBV12-5; cdr3_nt: TGTGCTAGTGGCCGAACAGGGGCCACTGGGCACACCATATATTTT; cdr3_aa: CASGRTGATGHTIYF
j_call: TRBJ1-5; clone_size: .; d_call: .; v_call: TRBV28; cdr3_nt: TGTGCCAGCATCAATGAAGGGGCGGGTCAGCCCCAGCATTTT; cdr3_aa: CASINEGAGQPQHF
j_call: TRBJ2-2; clone_size: many; d_call: TRBD1; v_call: TRBV3-1; cdr3_nt: TGTGCCAGCAGTCGACAGGGTGGCACCGGGGAGCTGTTTTTT; cdr3_aa: CASSRQGGTGELFF
j_call: TRBJ2-2; clone_size: few; d_call: .; v_call: TRBV24-1; cdr3_nt: TGTGCCACCAGTGATTCCTCGTTTACGGATAGTCACACCGGGGAGCTGTTTTTT; cdr3_aa: CATSDSSFTDSHTGELFF
j_call: TRBJ2-1; clone_size: many; d_call: .; v_call: TRBV12-3/TRBV12-4; cdr3_nt: TGTGCCAGCAGTTCCCCCCCAGGGAGTAGCGGCGGAGACAATGAGCAGTTCTTC; cdr3_aa: CASSSPPGSSGGDNEQFF
j_call: TRBJ2-2; clone_size: .; d_call: .; v_call: TRBV18; cdr3_nt: TGTGCCAGCTCACGGGTAGCAGACGGGGAGCTGTTTTTT; cdr3_aa: CASSRVADGELFF
j_call: TRBJ2-5; clone_size: .; d_call: .; v_call: TRBV28; cdr3_nt: TGTGCCAGCAGTTTACCCCAGGCCTGGGGGACCCAGTACTTC; cdr3_aa: CASSLPQAWGTQYF
j_call: TRBJ2-5; clone_size: many; d_call: .; v_call: TRBV11-2; cdr3_nt: TGTGCCAGCAGCTTAGGTTCCGGGGATATGGAGACCCAGTACTTC; cdr3_aa: CASSLGSGDMETQYF
j_call: TRBJ2-3; clone_size: .; d_call: .; v_call: TRBV7-9; cdr3_nt: TGTGCCAGCAGCTTAGTTGGGGGGGCGAACCCAGATACGCAGTATTTT; cdr3_aa: CASSLVGGANPDTQYF
j_call: TRBJ1-2; clone_size: many; d_call: .; v_call: TRBV20-1; cdr3_nt: TGCAGTGTTAAATCCGATAACTATGGCTACACCTTC; cdr3_aa: CSVKSDNYGYTF
j_call: TRBJ2-2; clone_size: .; d_call: .; v_call: TRBV10-3; cdr3_nt: TGTGCCATCAGTGAGACAGAGGGGGAGCTGTTTTTT; cdr3_aa: CAISETEGELFF
j_call: TRBJ2-5; clone_size: many; d_call: .; v_call: TRBV27; cdr3_nt: TGTGCCAGCAGCGACCTAAGAGATGAGTACTTC; cdr3_aa: CASSDLRDEYF
j_call: TRBJ1-1; clone_size: .; d_call: TRBD1; v_call: TRBV18; cdr3_nt: TGTGCCAGCTCACCTCTTACAGGGGACGGTCACACTGAAGCTTTCTTT; cdr3_aa: CASSPLTGDGHTEAFF
j_call: TRBJ2-1; clone_size: once; d_call: .; v_call: TRBV3-1; cdr3_nt: TGTGCCAGCAGCCAAGCCGACGAGCAGTTCTTC; cdr3_aa: CASSQADEQFF
j_call: TRBJ1-3; clone_size: .; d_call: .; v_call: TRBV5-1; cdr3_nt: TGCGCCAGCAGCTTTGACAGGTTCTCTGGAAACACCATATATTTT; cdr3_aa: CASSFDRFSGNTIYF